This passage covers 11 T cell receptor beta chains from one sample sequenced in a study of CD8+CD57+ T cells in acquired aplastic anemia. Profiling of TCR beta VDJ combinations and CDR3 sequences used genomic DNA as template. One entry per CDR3 protein results from TCRdb running MiXCR on the reads. Here the sample spans 150,000 to 200,000 distinct CDR3 sequences, over 60% being singletons. The sample comprised sorted CD4+, CD8+, or CD8+CD57+ T cells (not recorded which) from PBMCs. The receptor source for this set is a human donor with severe aplastic anemia or a healthy control (not recorded which).

This clonotype was counted at least ten times. The genes are TRBV20-1 and TRBJ1-1, with D unresolved. Per germline, CDR1 DFQATT and CDR2 SNEGSKA (reference sequence). This CDR3 comprises 14 residues. The V and J ends lost 5 bases and 3 bases respectively, with 16 bases between them. The CDR3 DNA is TGCAGTGCTCGGACGGACGGTTCGGACACTGAAGCTTTCTTT. Protein: CSARTDGSDTEAFF.

The rearrangement links TRBV5-6 to TRBJ1-3; maybe TRBD1 (5 bases). The CDR3 contains 16 residues. Trimming took off 1 base at V and 0 bases at J, with 11 bases between the two ends. Germline V gives CDR1 SGHDT, CDR2 YYEEEE. CDR3 loop: CASSLWGWSSGNTIYF. The DNA for the CDR3 is TGTGCCAGCAGCTTGTGGGGGTGGAGCTCTGGAAACACCATATATTTT. The full variable domain, with the rest looked up from reference TRBV5-6 and TRBJ1-3, is DAGVTQSPTHLIKTRGQQVTLRCSPKSGHDTVSWYQQALGQGPQFIFQYYEEEERQRGNFPDRFSGHQFPNYSSELNVNALLLGDSALYLCASSLWGWSSGNTIYFGEGSWLTVV.

This clonotype was seen more than once but under ten times. The rearrangement uses TRBV2 and TRBJ2-2, with D perhaps matching TRBD1 (6 bases). CDR1 and CDR2 (germline): SNHLY, FYNNEI. V lost 6 bases and J lost 4, with 18 bases in between. This CDR3 has 16 amino acids. The CDR3 here is CASSGAGTPVTGELFF. Here the CDR3 DNA reads TGTGCCAGCAGCGGAGCCGGGACACCGGTCACCGGGGAGCTGTTTTTT.

V usage is TRBV7-9 and J usage is TRBJ1-2; D is ambiguous. CDR1 is SEHNR and CDR2 is FQNEAQ in the germline V gene (reference sequence). Trimming pared 1 base from V and 12 bases from J, leaving 15 bases between. CDR3 length equals 13 residues. The CDR3 DNA follows: TGTGCCAGCAGCTTAGTGGTACGGCCTGGAAACACCTTC. Translating it yields CASSLVVRPGNTF.

The chain links TRBV2 to TRBJ1-5; the D gene is possibly TRBD1 (6 bases). Trimming took off 6 bases at V and 6 bases at J, with 9 bases between the two ends. Germline V lookup: CDR1 SNHLY, CDR2 FYNNEI. The CDR3 extends over 12 amino acids. The CDR3 region is CASSPGVQPQHF. The CDR3 DNA sequence: TGTGCCAGCAGCCCAGGGGTTCAGCCCCAGCATTTT.

V usage is TRBV20-1 and J usage is TRBJ2-7; D remains unclear. Germline values: CDR1 DFQATT, CDR2 SNEGSKA (reference sequence). Trimming stripped 3 bases from V and 2 bases from J, with 14 bases between. CDR3 length: 14 residues. The CDR3 region is CSARRFIGTYEQYF. DNA of the CDR3: TGCAGTGCTAGGCGATTCATTGGGACCTACGAGCAGTACTTC.

There are many counts of this clonotype. The genes are TRBV12-5 and TRBJ2-3; D might be TRBD1 or TRBD2, each matching 5 bases. The V gene lost 6 bases and the J gene lost 4 bases, with 17 bases spanning the gap. This CDR3 has 15 amino acids. Looked up from germline, CDR1 is LGHNT and CDR2 is FRNRAP. CDR3 nucleotide sequence: TGTGCTAGTGGCCCGCAACGGGGCGGTCCAGATACGCAGTATTTT. Encoded protein: CASGPQRGGPDTQYF.

There are many counts of this clonotype. V usage is TRBV7-9 and J usage is TRBJ2-1, with a tentative D call TRBD1 (5 bases). Germline V gene data show CDR1 as SEHNR and CDR2 as FQNEAQ (reference sequence). V gave up 5 bases and J gave up 2 bases, with 10 bases separating them. The CDR3 contains 14 residues. The CDR3 nucleotides are TGTGCCAGCAGCCCCCAGGACACCTACAATGAGCAGTTCTTC. Protein sequence: CASSPQDTYNEQFF.

Many counts were recorded for this clonotype. V usage is TRBV7-2 and J usage is TRBJ2-7; D unresolved. The CDR3 length is 11 residues. Trimming took off 4 bases at V and 7 bases at J, with 8 bases between the two ends. The germline V gene encodes CDR1 SGHTA and CDR2 FQGNSA. This chain's CDR3 is CASSSPLEQYF. The DNA of the CDR3 is TGTGCCAGCAGCTCTCCATTAGAGCAGTACTTC.

The genes are TRBV20-1 and TRBJ2-7; D gene uncertain. This CDR3 has 12 amino acids. V shed 0 bases and J shed 3 bases, with 6 bases lying between them. CDR1 is DFQATT and CDR2 is SNEGSKA in the germline V gene (reference sequence). The CDR3 region is CSARDKIYEQYF. DNA of the CDR3: TGCAGTGCTAGAGACAAGATCTACGAGCAGTACTTC.

The rearrangement uses TRBV9 and TRBJ1-2; D might be TRBD1 (6 bases). Germline lookup yields CDR1 SGDLS and CDR2 YYNGEE. The CDR3 has 14 residues. V lost 5 bases to trimming and J lost 6 bases, with 17 bases between them. The CDR3 protein is CASRPPGGANGYTF. The CDR3, as DNA: TGTGCCAGCAGACCGCCGGGGGGGGCGAATGGCTACACCTTC.